A single sample gave rise to the 3 T cell receptor beta chains below, sequenced in a study of T cells after yellow fever vaccination. TCRdb re-called the 5' RACE reads through MiXCR, storing one row per CDR3 protein. The repertoire has hundreds of thousands of distinct CDR3 sequences, approximately 15% of them found once; the top ten carry over 11%. Sequenced material: PBMCs, taken on the day of the yellow fever booster vaccination. These receptors originate from a young man who received the YFV17D yellow fever vaccine.

Here the CDR3 reads CASSVDGQGTTEAFF. CDR3 nucleotides: TGTGCCAGCAGCGTGGATGGACAGGGAACCACTGAAGCTTTCTTT. The V call is TRBV9, the J call TRBJ1-1; TRBD1 matches at 8 bases. This CDR3 is built from 15 residues. V shed 2 bases, J shed 4 bases, and the junction held 7 bases outside the gene matches. Germline CDR1 reads SGDLS; CDR2 reads YYNGEE.

This clonotype turned up a few times. CDR3 DNA sequence: TGCAGTGCTAGAGTTGGGGGACTAGCGGGAGGGGAGTTCTTC. This translates into CSARVGGLAGGEFF. The chain couples TRBV20-1 to TRBJ2-1; 16 bases match TRBD2. The J segment lost 14 bases and the V segment lost 1 base, leaving 5 bases of the junction unmatched. CDR3 length equals 14 residues. Germline loops: CDR1 DFQATT, CDR2 SNEGSKA (reference sequence).

V usage is TRBV7-2 and J usage is TRBJ2-7; D gene ambiguous. The length of the CDR3 is 12 residues. Germline V CDR1 and CDR2: SGHTA, FQGNSA. Trimming removed 4 bases from V and 6 bases from J, with 10 bases in between. Here the CDR3 DNA reads TGTGCCAGCAGCTCTTCCTTCCGCGAGCAGTACTTC. Translation: CASSSSFREQYF.